The 31 T cell receptor beta chains below come from one sample, sequenced in a study of glioma-infiltrating T cells. The iRepertoire nested amplicon-rescue multiplex PCR amplified TCR alpha and beta CDR3s from RNA. A single record per CDR3 protein comes from TCRdb applying MiXCR to the multiplex PCR reads. The repertoire includes about 45,000 distinct CDR3 sequences, 20% to 25% of them detected once, and 5% to 6.5% sits in the top ten. The specimen sequenced was glioma tissue, nonneoplastic brain tissue, or PBMCs (not recorded which). All receptors derive from a human donor with low-grade glioma or glioblastoma, undergoing nonglioma brain surgery, or in good health (not recorded which).

This clonotype was counted ten times or more. The chain carries TRBV7-9 and TRBJ2-1; possibly TRBD1 for D (6 bases). The germline V gene has CDR1 SEHNR and CDR2 FQNEAQ (reference sequence). The CDR3 runs to 16 residues. V was trimmed by 1 base and J by 5 bases, leaving 15 bases between them. CDR3: CASSLEGGTGNNEQFF. CDR3 nucleotide sequence: TGTGCCAGCAGCTTAGAGGGTGGAACAGGGAACAATGAGCAGTTCTTC.

A remark on this clonotype: Compared with germline, one end of the junction differs, possibly owing to a read error. The rearrangement joins TRBV6-1 to TRBJ1-1; D gene uncertain. This CDR3 region has 14 residues. In germline, CDR1 is MNHNS, CDR2 SASEGT. Here the CDR3 reads CASSLGRQNTKAFF. The CDR3 DNA follows: TGTGCCAGTTCTTTAGGGCGGCAGAACACTAAAGCTTTCTTT.

At least ten counts were recorded for this clonotype. The DNA of the CDR3 is TGTGCCAGCAGCTTAGGTGTCAGTTCTAATGAAAAACTGTTTTTT. Translation: CASSLGVSSNEKLFF. The chain recombines TRBV7-2 with TRBJ1-4; D not certain. This CDR3 has 15 residues. Germline V gives CDR1 SGHTA, CDR2 FQGNSA. With 1 base removed from V and 3 bases from J, the gap between germline ends came to 9 bases.

V gene TRBV5-4 combines with J gene TRBJ2-1, with a possible D match to TRBD1 (6 bases). Per the germline V gene, CDR1 is SGHNT and CDR2 is YYREEE (reference sequence). The CDR3 sequence is 16 residues long. V gave up 0 bases and J gave up 7 bases, with 17 bases separating them. CDR3 nucleotide sequence: TGTGCCAGCAGCTTGGCCAAGGGCAGGGGATTAAATGAGCAGTTCTTC. Amino acid sequence: CASSLAKGRGLNEQFF.

This clonotype was observed a few times. The chain couples TRBV29-1 to TRBJ2-7; 9 bases align to TRBD1. Trimming removed 0 bases from V and 3 bases from J; junction bases left unmatched: 12. From germline, CDR1 is SQVTM and CDR2 ANQGSEA. The CDR3 extends over 17 amino acids. The CDR3 region has the DNA TGCAGCGTTGAAGATCCCCAGGGTACAGGGGGCGACTACGAGCAGTACTTC. This sequence encodes CSVEDPQGTGGDYEQYF.

This clonotype has at least ten counts. This rearrangement joins TRBV7-6 to TRBJ1-1; possible D gene TRBD1, 5 bases. From germline, CDR1 is SGHVS and CDR2 FNYEAQ. This CDR3 has 15 amino acids. V lost 1 base to trimming and J lost 3 bases, with 12 bases between them. The CDR3 DNA follows: TGTGCCAGCAGCTTAGGTAGGGGATTAGACACTGAAGCTTTCTTT. It codes for CASSLGRGLDTEAFF.

The CDR3 coding sequence is TGTGCCAGCAGCTCGGGACAGAGGATGGGGGAGCTGTTTTTT. Protein product: CASSSGQRMGELFF. The gene calls are TRBV27 and TRBJ2-2; the match to TRBD1 covers 7 bases. V lost 6 bases and J lost 8; bases outside the gene matches: 9. CDR1 is MNHEY, CDR2 SMNVEV, per germline (reference sequence). The CDR3 spans 14 residues.

This clonotype was recorded at least ten times. V gene TRBV28 combines with J gene TRBJ2-7; 8 bases are a match to TRBD2. Germline V gives CDR1 MDHEN, CDR2 SYDVKM. V lost 5 bases and J lost 3; bases outside the gene matches: 9. The CDR3 length is 15 residues. The CDR3 nucleotides read TGTGCCAGCAGTACTCTCGGGCTAGCGGGCTACGAGCAGTACTTC. Its protein product is CASSTLGLAGYEQYF.

This clonotype was observed at least ten times. V and J are TRBV10-3 and TRBJ2-1; D perhaps matches TRBD2 (6 bases). CDR3 length: 12 residues. V lost 6 bases to trimming and J lost 8 bases, with 11 bases between them. Germline CDR1 ENHRY, CDR2 SYGVKD. CDR3 nucleotides: TGTGCCATCAGCGGGGGAGTGTATGAGCAGTTCTTC. It codes for CAISGGVYEQFF.

This clonotype occurred many times. The CDR3 loop reads CASRLGQGLGGYTF. The DNA for the CDR3 is TGTGCCAGTCGCCTTGGGCAGGGGTTAGGTGGCTACACCTTC. The J gene is TRBJ1-2, the V gene TRBV19; a weak D match, TRBD1 (6 bases). Germline lookup yields CDR1 LNHDA and CDR2 SQIVND (reference sequence). This CDR3 has 14 amino acids. V was trimmed by 8 bases and J by 7 bases, leaving 20 bases between them.

Sample share makes this clonotype medium-sized (0.01 to 0.1%). This rearrangement joins TRBV6-1 to TRBJ2-3; D gene unclear. Germline CDR1 is MNHNS and CDR2 is SASEGT. Trimming cost V 7 bases and J 6 bases, with 17 bases left between them. The CDR3 length is 14 residues. The CDR3 DNA reads TGTGCCAGCAAACTGGGCCAAGGGCCGGATACGCAGTATTTT. Translation gives CASKLGQGPDTQYF.

The chain has TRBV12-3 or TRBV12-4 and TRBJ2-1; D is perhaps TRBD2 (6 bases). This CDR3 comprises 15 residues. V lost 3 bases and J lost 5, with 14 bases in between. In DNA, the CDR3 is TGTGCCAGCAGTTTTATCACTAGCTTCGACAATGAGCAGTTCTTC. It is translated as CASSFITSFDNEQFF.

There are many counts of this clonotype. The J gene is TRBJ1-2, the V gene TRBV2; perhaps TRBD1 as D (5 bases). Per germline, CDR1 SNHLY and CDR2 FYNNEI. V lost 2 bases and J lost 4, with 5 bases in between. The CDR3 is 12 amino acids. CDR3 protein: CASSERGYGYTF. DNA of the CDR3: TGTGCCAGCAGTGAAAGGGGCTATGGCTACACCTTC. The whole variable domain, remainder taken from reference TRBV2 and TRBJ1-2, is EPEVTQTPSHQVTQMGQEVILRCVPISNHLYFYWYRQILGQKVEFLVSFYNNEISEKSEIFDDQFSVERPDGSNFTLKIRSTKLEDSAMYFCASSERGYGYTFGSGTRLTVV.

With regard to this clonotype: This may be a read error: a much more frequent sequence differs by one nucleotide. V gene TRBV25-1 combines with J gene TRBJ2-7, with D possibly called TRBD1 or TRBD2 (5 bases each). This CDR3 region has 15 residues. Per germline, CDR1 MGHDK and CDR2 SYGVNS. V lost 3 bases to trimming and J lost 5 bases, with 17 bases between them. The DNA for the CDR3 is TGTGCCAGCAGTGACCCGGGACCAGCGCTTCACGAGCAGTACTTC. Translated, it gives CASSDPGPALHEQYF.

This clonotype was counted ten times or more. V usage is TRBV27 and J usage is TRBJ1-1; no firm D call. V was shortened by 5 bases and J by 0 bases, with 10 bases between the two germline ends. The CDR3 loop spans 14 amino acids. Germline lookup yields CDR1 MNHEY and CDR2 SMNVEV (reference sequence). CDR3 nucleotide sequence: TGTGCCAGCAGTCTGGCTGGTATGAACACTGAAGCTTTCTTT. This sequence encodes CASSLAGMNTEAFF.

The sample holds many counts of this clonotype. V usage is TRBV28 and J usage is TRBJ1-4; TRBD1 matches at 10 bases. Trimming cost V 10 bases and J 6 bases; bases outside gene matches: 5. CDR3 size: 13 residues. Germline values: CDR1 MDHEN, CDR2 SYDVKM. Here the CDR3 reads CATAGQGYEKLFF. The CDR3 DNA is TGTGCCACCGCGGGACAGGGGTATGAAAAACTGTTTTTT.

Ten or more counts support this clonotype. The chain combines TRBV12-3 or TRBV12-4 with TRBJ1-1, with D hard to call. The length of the CDR3 is 12 residues. Trimming pared 5 bases from V and 0 bases from J, leaving 4 bases between. The CDR3 bases are TGTGCCAGCAGTAATTTGAACACTGAAGCTTTCTTT. Amino acids: CASSNLNTEAFF.

At least ten counts were recorded for this clonotype. The J gene is TRBJ2-7, the V gene TRBV27; 8 positions agree with TRBD1. V shed 6 bases and J 2 bases; nucleotides not matched to a gene: 3. The germline V gene has CDR1 MNHEY and CDR2 SMNVEV (reference sequence). The CDR3 consists of 13 residues. The CDR3, as DNA: TGTGCCAGCAGAGACAGGGGTCCCTACGAGCAGTACTTC. Translation: CASRDRGPYEQYF.

This clonotype was seen ten or more times. The genes are TRBV20-1 and TRBJ1-1; D gene unclear. This CDR3 is 12 amino acids long. The V end was cut by 1 base, the J end by 1 base, with 4 bases between. From germline, CDR1 is DFQATT and CDR2 SNEGSKA (reference sequence). The CDR3 sequence: CSARGANTEAFF. The CDR3 DNA follows: TGCAGTGCTAGAGGGGCGAACACTGAAGCTTTCTTT.

The chain employs TRBV28 and TRBJ2-1, with D possibly TRBD2 on 5 matching bases. The V end lost 7 bases, the J end lost 7 bases, and 8 bases lay between the germline ends. The CDR3 consists of 11 residues. Germline V gene sequence: CDR1 MDHEN, CDR2 SYDVKM. Here the CDR3 DNA reads TGTGCCAGCAACCGGGAAAATGAGCAGTTCTTC. Translating it yields CASNRENEQFF. Together with reference TRBV28 and TRBJ2-1, the CDR3 gives the full variable domain: DVKVTQSSRYLVKRTGEKVFLECVQDMDHENMFWYRQDPGLGLRLIYFSYDVKMKEKGDIPEGYSVSREKKERFSLILESASTNQTSMYLCASNRENEQFFGPGTRLTVL.

This clonotype was observed many times. The J gene is TRBJ1-2, the V gene TRBV20-1; 10 nucleotides match TRBD1. V was clipped by 6 bases and J by 2 bases; unmatched bases: 15. This CDR3 is built from 17 residues. Germline CDR1 is DFQATT and CDR2 is SNEGSKA (reference sequence). This chain's CDR3 is CSAQYAGQGILNYGYTF. The CDR3 coding sequence is TGCAGTGCCCAATACGCGGGACAGGGGATACTCAACTATGGCTACACCTTC.

This clonotype came up many times. The chain joins TRBV7-6 to TRBJ2-7; D uncertain. The V end was cut by 1 base, the J end by 6 bases, with 7 bases between. The CDR3 sequence is 12 residues long. Germline V CDR1 and CDR2: SGHVS, FNYEAQ. The CDR3 nucleotides are TGTGCCAGCAGCTTAGAACGGTCCGAGCAGTACTTC. It is translated as CASSLERSEQYF.

This clonotype was recorded many times. The chain couples TRBV6-1 to TRBJ2-1, with 8 bases matching TRBD2. There are 14 residues in the CDR3. Germline CDR1 is MNHNS and CDR2 is SASEGT. V was pared by 11 bases and J by 7 bases, with 13 bases of the junction left unmatched. CDR3 sequence reads: CASTGGGARNEQFF. The CDR3 region has the DNA TGTGCCTCAACGGGGGGGGGGGCCCGTAATGAGCAGTTCTTC.

To note about this clonotype: A read error may be the cause here, since a much bigger clone is one base away. The rearrangement uses TRBV7-9 and TRBJ2-7; D gene unclear. V lost 5 bases to trimming and J lost 3 bases, with 17 bases between them. The CDR3 contains 15 residues. Germline assignment: CDR1 SEHNR and CDR2 FQNEAQ (reference sequence). Here the CDR3 DNA reads TGTGCCAGCAGCCCCCACCGCACAAGACTCTACGAGCAGTACTTC. Protein product: CASSPHRTRLYEQYF.

This clonotype was seen ten or more times. The rearrangement links TRBV28 to TRBJ1-6; possibly TRBD1 for D (6 bases). The CDR3 sequence is 16 residues long. The ends were cut back, 3 bases at V and 8 bases at J, with 17 bases in the middle. Germline CDR1 MDHEN, CDR2 SYDVKM. CDR3 region: CASSLNRGGRDSPLHF. CDR3 sequence (DNA): TGTGCCAGCAGTTTGAATCGTGGGGGGCGAGATTCACCCCTCCACTTT.

With respect to this clonotype: The germline gene is not matched at one end of the junction; a read error may be the cause. The V and J genes are TRBV20-1 and TRBJ2-3, with TRBD2 identical over 12 bases. Looked up from germline, CDR1 is DFQATT and CDR2 is SNEGSKA (reference sequence). The CDR3 contains 16 residues. The CDR3 loop reads CRASLAGGLRTDTQSF. In DNA form, the CDR3 reads TGCCGTGCCAGCCTAGCGGGGGGGCTCCGCACAGATACGCAGTCTTTT.

This chain joins TRBV5-5 and TRBJ1-1; possible D gene TRBD1, 5 bases. The germline gives CDR1 SGHKS, CDR2 YYEKEE (reference sequence). The CDR3 spans 17 residues. The V end was cut by 1 base, the J end by 4 bases, with 20 bases between. CDR3 amino acids: CASSLYPLGGSGTEAFF. The CDR3 region has the DNA TGTGCCAGCAGCTTGTACCCCCTCGGGGGTTCCGGCACTGAAGCTTTCTTT. Full variable domain (remainder filled in from reference TRBV5-5 and TRBJ1-1): DAGVTQSPTHLIKTRGQQVTLRCSPISGHKSVSWYQQVLGQGPQFIFQYYEKEERGRGNFPDRFSARQFPNYSSELNVNALLLGDSALYLCASSLYPLGGSGTEAFFGQGTRLTVV.

This clonotype was found many times. V is TRBV2 and J is TRBJ2-3; D tentatively fits TRBD1 or TRBD2 (6 bases each). This CDR3 region has 16 residues. V lost 4 bases and J 2 bases, leaving 16 bases between the germline ends. The germline gives CDR1 SNHLY, CDR2 FYNNEI. The CDR3 sequence: CASSGTGAPLTDTQYF. The DNA of the CDR3 is TGTGCCAGCAGTGGGACGGGGGCCCCGCTCACAGATACGCAGTATTTT.

In regard to this clonotype: This may be a read error: a much more frequent sequence differs by one nucleotide. The gene calls are TRBV5-4 and TRBJ2-7, with D perhaps matching TRBD2 (6 bases). The CDR3 is 15 residues long. The V and J ends lost 0 bases and 2 bases respectively, with 12 bases between them. From germline, CDR1 is SGHNT and CDR2 YYREEE (reference sequence). The CDR3 DNA sequence: TGTGCCAGCAGCTTGGGACTAGTGGATACCTACGAGCAGTACTTC. This codes for CASSLGLVDTYEQYF.

CDR3 sequence reads: CASSYSAGGEQFF. The CDR3 bases are TGTGCCAGCAGTTACTCGGCGGGAGGGGAGCAGTTCTTC. V is TRBV6-2 or TRBV6-3 and J is TRBJ2-1; TRBD2 matches at 9 bases. The trim removed 0 bases at V and 10 bases at J, leaving 1 base unmatched. The CDR3 is made up of 13 amino acids. Germline-derived CDR1 and CDR2 are MNHEY and SVGEGT.

This clonotype has ten or more counts. The DNA for the CDR3 is TGCAGTGCCATTTACTCTAATCTTCAAGAGACCCAGTACTTC. Its translation: CSAIYSNLQETQYF. This chain links TRBV20-1 with TRBJ2-5; no clear D gene. CDR3 length: 14 residues. Between the trimmed V and J ends, which lost 6 bases and 2 bases, there was a span of 16 bases. Germline CDR1 reads DFQATT; CDR2 reads SNEGSKA (reference sequence).